These 32 T cell receptor beta chains originate from one sample sequenced in a study of T cell repertoires in cytomegalovirus infection. TCRdb used MiXCR to reprocess the reads, holding one entry per CDR3 protein. The sample holds some 700,000 distinct CDR3 sequences, about 40% seen once. Specimen: PBMCs. These receptors all stem from a human donor in good health (CMV status not recorded). Some clones in this sample may be carry-over from other donors' samples.

CDR3 nucleotides: TGTGCCAGCAGTCCCGTTGGAAACACTGAAGCTTTCTTT. Its protein product is CASSPVGNTEAFF. The V call is TRBV25-1, the J call TRBJ1-1; D remains unclear. Germline lookup yields CDR1 MGHDK and CDR2 SYGVNS. The CDR3 is 13 residues long. The V gene lost 5 bases and the J gene lost 2 bases, with 9 bases spanning the gap.

The chain combines TRBV28 with TRBJ1-2; a possible D gene is TRBD1 (5 bases). The CDR3 length is 14 residues. Trimming stripped 6 bases from V and 5 bases from J, with 16 bases between. Germline-derived CDR1 and CDR2 are MDHEN and SYDVKM. The CDR3 region has the DNA TGTGCCAGCAGGGAGCCGGGACGGCAATATGGCTACACCTTC. Amino acid sequence: CASREPGRQYGYTF.

This clonotype was detected only a few times. The rearrangement uses TRBV11-2 and TRBJ2-7; D is perhaps TRBD1 or TRBD2 (6 bases each). The CDR3 totals 15 residues. V was pared by 2 bases and J by 1 base, with 12 bases between. Germline values: CDR1 SGHAT, CDR2 FQNNGV. The CDR3 DNA sequence: TGTGCCAGCAGCTTAAGGGGGGCTTTATCCTACGAGCAGTACTTC. Translation: CASSLRGALSYEQYF.

The V and J genes are TRBV9 and TRBJ2-1; a possible D gene is TRBD2 (5 bases). Trimming took off 0 bases at V and 6 bases at J, with 13 bases between the two ends. The CDR3 totals 15 residues. Per germline, CDR1 SGDLS and CDR2 YYNGEE. The CDR3 DNA follows: TGTGCCAGCAGCGTAGGGGCCCCAGGAGGCAATGAGCAGTTCTTC. Translating gives CASSVGAPGGNEQFF.

The chain joins TRBV28 to TRBJ2-2; the match to TRBD2 covers 9 bases. The CDR3 sequence is 15 residues long. V was pared by 6 bases and J by 12 bases, with 14 bases of the junction left unmatched. The germline CDR1 and CDR2 sequences are MDHEN and SYDVKM. CDR3 nucleotides: TGTGCCAGCAGCCCCCCCCGTGGTAGCGGGAGCAAGCTGTTTTTT. It yields the protein CASSPPRGSGSKLFF. Full variable domain (missing parts from reference TRBV28 and TRBJ2-2): DVKVTQSSRYLVKRTGEKVFLECVQDMDHENMFWYRQDPGLGLRLIYFSYDVKMKEKGDIPEGYSVSREKKERFSLILESASTNQTSMYLCASSPPRGSGSKLFFGEGSRLTVL.

V is TRBV15 and J is TRBJ2-2; D is unclear. V was cut by 0 bases and J by 6 bases, with 5 bases left in between. Germline CDR1 and CDR2: LNHNV and YYDKDF (reference sequence). CDR3 length equals 13 residues. CDR3 DNA: TGTGCCACCAGCAGAGATCGGTCCGGGGAGCTGTTTTTT. It translates to CATSRDRSGELFF.

CDR3 region: CAISESGGPTDTQYF. CDR3 DNA: TGTGCCATCAGTGAGTCAGGCGGGCCCACAGATACGCAGTATTTT. This chain joins TRBV10-3 and TRBJ2-3; TRBD2 might be the D (5 bases). The V gene lost 0 bases and the J gene lost 2 bases, with 9 bases spanning the gap. The germline gives CDR1 ENHRY, CDR2 SYGVKD. The CDR3 runs to 15 residues.

Only a few counts were recorded for this clonotype. The chain links TRBV28 to TRBJ2-1; 14 nucleotides agree with TRBD2. The CDR3 is made up of 16 amino acids. Germline CDR1 is MDHEN and CDR2 is SYDVKM. Unmatched junction bases numbered 9, after V lost 5 bases and J lost 9 bases. The CDR3 is CASSPGLAGVNLEQFF. The CDR3 DNA is TGTGCCAGCAGTCCGGGACTAGCGGGAGTAAATCTTGAGCAGTTCTTC.

The chain recombines TRBV20-1 with TRBJ2-7; 11 nucleotides line up with TRBD2. In germline, CDR1 is DFQATT, CDR2 SNEGSKA (reference sequence). CDR3 size: 14 residues. The junction had 8 bases not matched to a gene; V was cut back by 5 bases and J by 5 bases. The CDR3 here is CSALLSGRADEQYF. CDR3 bases: TGCAGTGCTCTTCTTAGCGGGAGGGCCGACGAGCAGTACTTC.

The rearrangement uses TRBV6-2 or TRBV6-3 and TRBJ2-1; possible D gene TRBD2, 5 bases. Per the germline V gene, CDR1 is MNHEY and CDR2 is SVGEGT. The CDR3 length is 15 residues. V was cut by 6 bases and J by 7 bases, with 19 bases left in between. This CDR3 reads CASSRTRFGDNEQFF. Here the CDR3 DNA reads TGTGCCAGCAGCCGCACCCGATTCGGGGATAATGAGCAGTTCTTC.

The table lists this clonotype with a few counts. The chain links TRBV7-2 to TRBJ2-3; 7 bases fit TRBD2. The V and J ends lost 4 bases and 3 bases, in that order; junction bases with no gene match: 13. CDR1 and CDR2 from the germline V gene are SGHTA and FQGNSA. The CDR3 runs 17 residues. The DNA for the CDR3 is TGTGCCAGCAGCTGGCAGCGGTCCCAGCGGGGTACAGATACGCAGTATTTT. Protein: CASSWQRSQRGTDTQYF. The whole variable domain, remainder taken from reference TRBV7-2 and TRBJ2-3, is GAGVSQSPSNKVTEKGKDVELRCDPISGHTALYWYRQSLGQGLEFLIYFQGNSAPDKSGLPSDRFSAERTGGSVSTLTIQRTQQEDSAVYLCASSWQRSQRGTDTQYFGPGTRLTVL.

This chain connects TRBV5-1 to TRBJ1-2; D call uncertain. Germline CDR1 reads SGHRS; CDR2 reads YFSETQ. This CDR3 comprises 14 residues. Trimming took 3 bases from V and 8 from J, leaving 17 bases between them. CDR3 nucleotides: TGCGCCAGCAGCTCGGACGATGGTTCGGAGGGCTACACCTTC. This sequence encodes CASSSDDGSEGYTF.

This clonotype turned up a few times. The chain recombines TRBV6-1 with TRBJ1-6; 7 bases fit TRBD1. This CDR3 region has 17 residues. Germline V CDR1 and CDR2: MNHNS, SASEGT. The trim removed 2 bases at V and 7 bases at J, leaving 11 bases unmatched. CDR3: CASSEPGVTGLNSPLHF. The CDR3 region has the DNA TGTGCCAGCAGTGAACCGGGGGTGACAGGGCTGAATTCACCCCTCCACTTT.

The chain combines TRBV12-3 or TRBV12-4 with TRBJ2-5, with 7 nucleotides matching TRBD2. Losses at the gene ends were 5 bases for V and 4 bases for J; bases not matched to a gene: 13. This CDR3 is built from 16 residues. CDR3 residues: CASSPRGAGKGETQYF. CDR3 nucleotides: TGTGCCAGCAGTCCCCGAGGAGCGGGGAAGGGAGAGACCCAGTACTTC.

This clonotype has ten or more counts. The chain couples TRBV7-9 to TRBJ2-2, with D perhaps given as TRBD1 or TRBD2 (5 bases each). The CDR3 extends over 17 amino acids. Trimming removed 2 bases from V and 5 bases from J, with 18 bases in between. Germline V gives CDR1 SEHNR, CDR2 FQNEAQ (reference sequence). The CDR3 DNA is TGTGCCAGCAGCTTAAGACTGCCGGGACCAAAAACCGGGGAGCTGTTTTTT. Its protein product is CASSLRLPGPKTGELFF.

The V call is TRBV12-3 or TRBV12-4, the J call TRBJ1-3, with D possibly being TRBD1 (6 bases). The CDR3 runs to 17 residues. The V and J ends lost 7 bases and 4 bases respectively, with 23 bases between them. CDR3 region: CASTPPWTPGQGNTIYF. The CDR3 coding sequence is TGTGCCAGCACCCCTCCCTGGACTCCCGGACAGGGAAACACCATATATTTT.

In its sample, this clonotype was seen many times. The V call is TRBV2, the J call TRBJ2-7; a possible D gene is TRBD2 (6 bases). In germline, CDR1 is SNHLY, CDR2 FYNNEI. Trimming pared 6 bases from V and 2 bases from J, leaving 14 bases between. The length of the CDR3 is 14 residues. The CDR3 DNA follows: TGTGCCAGCAGGCGAAGCGGGCTTACCTACGAGCAGTACTTC. Encoded protein: CASRRSGLTYEQYF.

This clonotype has a handful of counts. This chain links TRBV7-2 with TRBJ2-7, with 7 bases identical to TRBD1. Looked up from germline, CDR1 is SGHTA and CDR2 is FQGNSA. V trimming: 0 bases; J trimming: 12 bases; junction bases outside the gene matches: 11. CDR3 size: 14 residues. The CDR3 reads CASSLAGWGTDVYF. The DNA of the CDR3 is TGTGCCAGCAGCTTAGCGGGGTGGGGGACAGACGTGTACTTC.

Regarding this clonotype: A read error may explain this, as a much larger clone is one base away. Lacking the conserved final phenylalanine or tryptophan, this CDR3 likely reflects a read error. The chain employs TRBV7-2 and TRBJ2-1; the D is unclear. This CDR3 has 13 amino acids. Per germline, CDR1 SGHTA and CDR2 FQGNSA. Trimming removed 7 bases from V and 5 bases from J, with 12 bases in between. Here the CDR3 reads CASTIRQHNEQFL. Written as DNA, the CDR3 is TGTGCCAGCACAATACGTCAACACAATGAGCAGTTCTTA.

The chain employs TRBV7-2 and TRBJ1-2; the D gene is possibly TRBD1 (6 bases). CDR3 size: 13 residues. Trimming took off 6 bases at V and 5 bases at J, with 13 bases between the two ends. Per the germline V gene, CDR1 is SGHTA and CDR2 is FQGNSA. The CDR3 spells CASRTTGYYGYTF. Here the CDR3 DNA reads TGTGCCAGCAGGACAACAGGGTATTATGGCTACACCTTC.

This clonotype was found many times. V is TRBV7-9 and J is TRBJ2-3; no reliable D call. The ends were cut back, 1 base at V and 3 bases at J, with 11 bases in the middle. CDR1 is SEHNR and CDR2 is FQNEAQ in the germline V gene (reference sequence). The CDR3 has 15 residues. The CDR3 reads CASSLVVGWTDTQYF. Here the CDR3 DNA reads TGTGCCAGCAGCTTAGTAGTTGGTTGGACAGATACGCAGTATTTT.

This clonotype has more than one count but fewer than ten. CDR3 nucleotide sequence: TGTGCCAGCACCCTGGACGGGGACTCCGGGAACTATGGCTACACCTTC. As protein: CASTLDGDSGNYGYTF. The chain has TRBV28 and TRBJ1-2; D is possibly TRBD1 (5 bases). The germline gives CDR1 MDHEN, CDR2 SYDVKM. The CDR3 length is 16 residues. Trimming pared 7 bases from V and 2 bases from J, leaving 20 bases between.

This rearrangement joins TRBV6-5 to TRBJ1-1; D is possibly TRBD1 (6 bases). Trimming left V 6 bases short and J 4 bases short, with 12 bases between. Looked up from germline, CDR1 is MNHEY and CDR2 is SVGAGI. The CDR3 has 13 amino acids. CDR3 DNA sequence: TGTGCCAGCAGACACAGGGCTCCCACTGAAGCTTTCTTT. Its translation: CASRHRAPTEAFF.

This clonotype has at least ten counts. In nucleotides, the CDR3 is TGTGCCAGCAGCTTCAGCGTACTAGCGGGAGCTGATGAGCAGTTCTTC. Protein product: CASSFSVLAGADEQFF. The chain combines TRBV7-2 with TRBJ2-1; 11 nucleotides align to TRBD2. Trimming took 3 bases from V and 8 from J; bases not matched to a gene: 9. This CDR3 region has 16 residues. Germline V gene sequence: CDR1 SGHTA, CDR2 FQGNSA. The entire variable domain, with the rest obtained from reference TRBV7-2 and TRBJ2-1, is as follows: GAGVSQSPSNKVTEKGKDVELRCDPISGHTALYWYRQSLGQGLEFLIYFQGNSAPDKSGLPSDRFSAERTGGSVSTLTIQRTQQEDSAVYLCASSFSVLAGADEQFFGPGTRLTVL.

This clonotype was seen more than once but under ten times. CDR3 coding DNA: TGCAGCGTTGGACCGGGACAGGGTAACTACGAGCAGTACTTC. Protein: CSVGPGQGNYEQYF. The genes are TRBV29-1 and TRBJ2-7; the match to TRBD1 covers 9 bases. The CDR3 runs to 14 residues. The junction had 7 bases not matched to a gene; V was cut back by 4 bases and J by 3 bases. CDR1 is SQVTM, CDR2 ANQGSEA, per germline.

The gene calls are TRBV24-1 and TRBJ2-1; 11 bases are shared with TRBD2. The V gene end was trimmed by 4 bases and the J gene end by 4 bases; junction bases not matched to a gene: 8. Germline CDR1 reads KGHDR; CDR2 reads SFDVKD. This CDR3 comprises 17 residues. In nucleotides, the CDR3 is TGTGCCACCAGTGAACAAACACTAGCGGGAGTATACAATGAGCAGTTCTTC. Amino acids: CATSEQTLAGVYNEQFF.

The rearrangement joins TRBV20-1 to TRBJ1-6; D not resolved. Germline V gives CDR1 DFQATT, CDR2 SNEGSKA (reference sequence). This CDR3 spans 12 amino acids. Trimming left V 3 bases short and J 8 bases short, with 8 bases between. The CDR3 reads CSARSPDSPLHF. Written as DNA, the CDR3 is TGCAGTGCTAGGTCGCCGGATTCACCCCTCCACTTT.

V gene TRBV28 combines with J gene TRBJ1-6; the D gene is possibly TRBD1 (5 bases). The CDR3 is 12 amino acids. Germline CDR1 is MDHEN and CDR2 is SYDVKM. Between the trimmed V and J ends, which lost 8 bases and 10 bases, there was a span of 12 bases. The CDR3 region has the DNA TGTGCCAGCGGACAAAGGGTCTCACCCCTCCACTTT. Its protein is CASGQRVSPLHF. Variable domain in full (rest from reference TRBV28 and TRBJ1-6): DVKVTQSSRYLVKRTGEKVFLECVQDMDHENMFWYRQDPGLGLRLIYFSYDVKMKEKGDIPEGYSVSREKKERFSLILESASTNQTSMYLCASGQRVSPLHFGNGTRLTVT.

The J gene is TRBJ1-2, the V gene TRBV7-9; D perhaps matches TRBD1 (6 bases). Deletions cut 4 bases from V and 4 bases from J, with 13 bases between. Germline-derived CDR1 and CDR2 are SEHNR and FQNEAQ (reference sequence). The CDR3 loop spans 14 amino acids. CDR3 DNA: TGTGCCAGCAGCTCAGGGGCTGAGAGCTATGGCTACACCTTC. This sequence encodes CASSSGAESYGYTF. The whole variable domain, remainder taken from reference TRBV7-9 and TRBJ1-2, is DTGVSQNPRHKITKRGQNVTFRCDPISEHNRLYWYRQTLGQGPEFLTYFQNEAQLEKSRLLSDRFSAERPKGSFSTLEIQRTEQGDSAMYLCASSSGAESYGYTFGSGTRLTVV.

The CDR3 is CASSLDSHNQPQHF. Here the CDR3 DNA reads TGTGCCAGCAGCTTGGACAGTCACAATCAGCCCCAGCATTTT. The chain has TRBV11-2 and TRBJ1-5; TRBD1 is a possible D gene (6 bases). The germline V gene encodes CDR1 SGHAT and CDR2 FQNNGV. V lost 3 bases and J 3 bases, leaving 9 bases between the germline ends. This CDR3 has 14 residues.

This chain uses TRBV19 with TRBJ2-7, with 7 bases identical to TRBD1. The V segment lost 3 bases and the J segment 2 bases; nucleotides outside the gene matches: 7. Germline-derived CDR1 and CDR2 are LNHDA and SQIVND (reference sequence). The CDR3 runs to 15 residues. The CDR3 sequence is CASSMGRGMTYEQYF. CDR3 sequence (DNA): TGTGCCAGTAGTATGGGCAGGGGGATGACCTACGAGCAGTACTTC.

V and J are TRBV19 and TRBJ2-2, with D unresolved. The CDR3 runs to 12 residues. CDR1 and CDR2 from the germline V gene are LNHDA and SQIVND (reference sequence). The V end was cut by 7 bases, the J end by 3 bases, with 6 bases between. The CDR3 sequence: CASKADTGELFF. The CDR3 DNA follows: TGTGCCAGTAAAGCCGACACCGGGGAGCTGTTTTTT.